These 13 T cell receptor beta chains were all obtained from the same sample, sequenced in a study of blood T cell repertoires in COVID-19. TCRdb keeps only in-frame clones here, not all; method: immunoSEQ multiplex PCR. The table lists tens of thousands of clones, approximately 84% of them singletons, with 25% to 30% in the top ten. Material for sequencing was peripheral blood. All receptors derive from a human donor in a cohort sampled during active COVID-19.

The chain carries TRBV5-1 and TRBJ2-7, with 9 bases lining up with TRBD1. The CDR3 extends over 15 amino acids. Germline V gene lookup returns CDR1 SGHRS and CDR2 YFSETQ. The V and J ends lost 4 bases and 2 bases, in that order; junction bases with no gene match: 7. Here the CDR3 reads CASSPGTGWTYEQYF. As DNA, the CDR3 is TGCGCCAGCAGCCCAGGGACAGGGTGGACCTACGAGCAGTACTTC.

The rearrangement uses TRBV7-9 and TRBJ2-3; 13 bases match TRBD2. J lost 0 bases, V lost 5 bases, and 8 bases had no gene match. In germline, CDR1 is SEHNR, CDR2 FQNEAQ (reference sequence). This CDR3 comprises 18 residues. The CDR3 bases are TGTGCCAGCAGCCTTAGGGGGACTAGCGGGGTTAGCACAGATACGCAGTATTTT. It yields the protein CASSLRGTSGVSTDTQYF. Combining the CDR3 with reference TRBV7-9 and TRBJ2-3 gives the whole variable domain DTGVSQNPRHKITKRGQNVTFRCDPISEHNRLYWYRQTLGQGPEFLTYFQNEAQLEKSRLLSDRFSAERPKGSFSTLEIQRTEQGDSAMYLCASSLRGTSGVSTDTQYFGPGTRLTVL.

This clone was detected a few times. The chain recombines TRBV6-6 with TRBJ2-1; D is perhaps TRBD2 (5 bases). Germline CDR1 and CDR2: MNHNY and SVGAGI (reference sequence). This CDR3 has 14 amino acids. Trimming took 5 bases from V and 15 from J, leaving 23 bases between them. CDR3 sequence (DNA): TGTGCCAGCAGTCCGGGATCAATTGCGTCGGCTGGGTTCTTC. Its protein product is CASSPGSIASAGFF.

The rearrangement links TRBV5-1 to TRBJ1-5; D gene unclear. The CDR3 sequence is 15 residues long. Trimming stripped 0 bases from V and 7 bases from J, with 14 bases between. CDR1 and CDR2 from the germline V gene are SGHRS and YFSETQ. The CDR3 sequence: CASSLDGGVTQPQHF. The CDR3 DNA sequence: TGCGCCAGCAGCTTGGATGGCGGGGTAACCCAGCCCCAGCATTTT.

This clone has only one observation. CDR3 in amino acids: CASSPGGTLSYEQYF. In DNA, the CDR3 is TGTGCCAGCAGCCCGGGGGGGACACTATCCTACGAGCAGTACTTC. The chain employs TRBV11-3 and TRBJ2-7, with 8 bases matching TRBD2. Germline V CDR1 and CDR2: SGHNT, YENEEA. Unmatched junction bases numbered 7, after V lost 5 bases and J lost 1 base. This CDR3 region has 15 residues.

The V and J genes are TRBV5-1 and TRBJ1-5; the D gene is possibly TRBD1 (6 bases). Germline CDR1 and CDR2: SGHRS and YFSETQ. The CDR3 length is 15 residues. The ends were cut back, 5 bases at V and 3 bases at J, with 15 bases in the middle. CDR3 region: CASRRGGGPNQPQHF. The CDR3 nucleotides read TGCGCCAGCAGGAGGGGCGGGGGCCCCAATCAGCCCCAGCATTTT. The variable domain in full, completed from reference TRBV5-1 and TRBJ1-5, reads KAGVTQTPRYLIKTRGQQVTLSCSPISGHRSVSWYQQTPGQGLQFLFEYFSETQRNKGNFPGRFSGRQFSNSRSEMNVSTLELGDSALYLCASRRGGGPNQPQHFGDGTRLSIL.

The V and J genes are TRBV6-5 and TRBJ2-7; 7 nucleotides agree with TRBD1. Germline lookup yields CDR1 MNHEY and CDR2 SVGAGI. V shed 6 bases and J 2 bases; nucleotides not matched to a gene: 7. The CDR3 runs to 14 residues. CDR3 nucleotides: TGTGCCAGCAGGAAAACAGGGGTTCCCTACGAGCAGTACTTC. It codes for CASRKTGVPYEQYF.

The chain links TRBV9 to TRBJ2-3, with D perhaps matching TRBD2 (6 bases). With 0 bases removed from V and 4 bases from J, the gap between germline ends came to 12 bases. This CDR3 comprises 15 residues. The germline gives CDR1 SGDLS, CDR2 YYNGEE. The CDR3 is CASSVGYGSSDTQYF. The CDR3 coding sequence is TGTGCCAGCAGCGTAGGGTACGGGAGCTCAGATACGCAGTATTTT.

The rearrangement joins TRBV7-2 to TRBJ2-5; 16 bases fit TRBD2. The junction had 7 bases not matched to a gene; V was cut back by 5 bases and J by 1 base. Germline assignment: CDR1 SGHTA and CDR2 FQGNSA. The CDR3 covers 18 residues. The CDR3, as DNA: TGTGCCAGCAGCCCTGGGACTAGCGGGGGGGCTCCCCAAGAGACCCAGTACTTC. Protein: CASSPGTSGGAPQETQYF.

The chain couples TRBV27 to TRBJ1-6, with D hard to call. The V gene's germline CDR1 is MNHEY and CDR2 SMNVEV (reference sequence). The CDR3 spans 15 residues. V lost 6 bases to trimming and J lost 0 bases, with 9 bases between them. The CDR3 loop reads CASRDLSSYNSPLHF. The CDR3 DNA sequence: TGTGCCAGCAGAGACTTGAGCTCCTATAATTCACCCCTCCACTTT.

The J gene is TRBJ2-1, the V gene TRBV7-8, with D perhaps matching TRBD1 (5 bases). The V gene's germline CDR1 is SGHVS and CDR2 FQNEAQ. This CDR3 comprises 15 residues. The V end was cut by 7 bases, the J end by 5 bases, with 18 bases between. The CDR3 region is CASTPRAFNDNEQFF. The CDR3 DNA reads TGTGCCAGCACCCCCAGGGCTTTTAATGACAATGAGCAGTTCTTC.

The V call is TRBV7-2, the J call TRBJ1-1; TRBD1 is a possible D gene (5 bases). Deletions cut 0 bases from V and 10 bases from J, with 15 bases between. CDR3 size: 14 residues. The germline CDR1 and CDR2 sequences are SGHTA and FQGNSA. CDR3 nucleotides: TGTGCCAGCAGCTTAGCGCTAAGGGGCTCAGGAGCTTTCTTT. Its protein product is CASSLALRGSGAFF.

The CDR3 nucleotides are TGTGCCAGCAGCCAAGAGTCGGGGGGCTACCATGGCTACACCTTC. Encoded protein: CASSQESGGYHGYTF. This chain uses TRBV4-2 with TRBJ1-2; TRBD1 might be the D (6 bases). The CDR3 loop spans 15 amino acids. V shed 0 bases and J shed 6 bases, with 14 bases lying between them. The germline V gene has CDR1 LGHNA and CDR2 YNFKEQ.